A selection of T cell receptor beta chains follows, all from one sample in a study of cytomegalovirus exposure and HLA in healthy donors. The table came from immunoSEQ multiplex PCR; TCRdb's copy has only in-frame clones and leaves some out. Among over 100,000 clones listed, roughly 89% were seen once. Sequencing was done on a sample of PBMCs. The receptors originated from a woman under 30 in good health and CMV-seronegative. CDR3s include the opening cysteine and the closing phenylalanine or tryptophan. D genes are given only for firm matches. Some rows have no size entry. The others give once, few or many, or a class for an expanded clone.

v_gene	d_gene	abundance	j_gene	CDR3aa	CDR3nt
TRBV10-3	TRBD1	NA	TRBJ1-1	CAISENPSPLQGANTEAFF	TGTGCCATCAGTGAGAACCCCTCGCCTTTACAGGGGGCTAACACTGAAGCTTTCTTT
TRBV19	NA	NA	TRBJ2-1	CATSWGGRYNEQFF	TGTGCCACCTCTTGGGGGGGGCGGTACAATGAGCAGTTCTTC
TRBV27	NA	NA	TRBJ1-3	CASSLSAGSGNTIYF	TGTGCCAGCAGTTTATCCGCCGGGTCTGGAAACACCATATATTTT
TRBV19	TRBD2	NA	TRBJ2-1	CASSIPLAGGNNEQFF	TGTGCCAGTAGTATACCCTTAGCGGGGGGGAACAATGAGCAGTTCTTC
TRBV5-1	NA	NA	TRBJ1-4	CASGSGARGEKLFF	TGCGCCAGCGGGTCCGGAGCGCGGGGTGAAAAACTGTTTTTT
TRBV9	NA	NA	TRBJ2-7	CASSAGDGSSYEQYF	TGTGCCAGCAGCGCTGGGGACGGGAGCTCCTACGAGCAGTACTTC
TRBV18	TRBD1	NA	TRBJ1-2	CASSSGRGRDGYTF	TGTGCCAGCTCATCCGGCAGGGGGCGAGATGGCTACACCTTC
TRBV5-5	NA	NA	TRBJ2-5	CASSLGQGGETQYF	TGTGCCAGCAGCTTGGGGCAGGGTGGGGAGACCCAGTACTTC
TRBV5-1	NA	few	TRBJ1-6	CASSLVAGVDSPLHF	TGCGCCAGCAGCTTGGTGGCAGGGGTGGATTCACCCCTCCACTTT
TRBV6-5	NA	NA	TRBJ2-1	CASRTANEQFF	TGTGCCAGCAGGACAGCAAATGAGCAGTTCTTC
TRBV27	NA	few	TRBJ1-6	CASSGTNGSPLHF	TGTGCCAGCAGTGGGACTAATGGGTCACCCCTCCACTTT
TRBV6-6	NA	NA	TRBJ1-5	CASSYSEYQPQHF	TGTGCCAGCAGTTACTCCGAGTATCAGCCCCAGCATTTT
TRBV19	TRBD1	NA	TRBJ2-2	CASSIRLGQLNTGELFF	TGTGCCAGTAGTATTAGGTTGGGACAGCTAAACACCGGGGAGCTGTTTTTT
TRBV29-1	NA	NA	TRBJ2-1	CSVNLLSSYNEQFF	TGCAGCGTTAATCTTCTGAGCTCCTACAATGAGCAGTTCTTC
TRBV5-1	NA	NA	TRBJ2-1	CASSLEGVGSNEQFF	TGCGCCAGCAGCTTGGAAGGAGTTGGGTCCAATGAGCAGTTCTTC
TRBV27	NA	NA	TRBJ2-1	CASSPGPQVYNEQFF	TGTGCCAGCAGTCCAGGGCCGCAGGTCTACAATGAGCAGTTCTTC
TRBV6-1	TRBD2	few	TRBJ2-7	CASSQVGRDEQYF	TGTGCCAGCTCCCAGGTGGGGAGGGACGAGCAGTACTTC
TRBV2	TRBD1	NA	TRBJ1-2	CASRFGQGGVYGYTF	TGTGCCAGCAGGTTTGGACAGGGGGGCGTCTATGGCTACACCTTC
TRBV5-4	NA	NA	TRBJ1-2	CASSFSGGYNYGYTF	TGTGCCAGCAGCTTTTCCGGGGGTTACAACTATGGCTACACCTTC
TRBV9	NA	NA	TRBJ1-1	CASSVEMNTEAFF	TGTGCCAGCAGCGTGGAGATGAACACTGAAGCTTTCTTT
TRBV19	TRBD1	NA	TRBJ2-2	CASSGTGVITGELFF	TGTGCCAGTAGTGGGACAGGGGTCATCACCGGGGAGCTGTTTTTT
TRBV6-1	TRBD2	NA	TRBJ2-5	CASSATSGQETQYF	TGTGCCAGCAGTGCGACTAGCGGACAAGAGACCCAGTACTTC
TRBV11-3	NA	NA	TRBJ1-1	CASSEQFEAFF	TGTGCCAGCAGCGAACAGTTTGAAGCTTTCTTT
TRBV11-3	NA	NA	TRBJ1-1	CASSLAQNTEAFF	TGTGCCAGCAGCTTAGCACAGAACACTGAAGCTTTCTTT
TRBV28	NA	NA	TRBJ2-7	CASSLGGFYEQYF	TGTGCCAGCAGTTTAGGGGGGTTTTACGAGCAGTACTTC
TRBV7-3	TRBD2	NA	TRBJ2-5	CASSLGFREGETQYF	TGTGCCAGCAGCCTCGGTTTTAGGGAGGGAGAGACCCAGTACTTC
TRBV7-3	TRBD1	NA	TRBJ1-5	CASSLTGGSGQPQHF	TGTGCCAGCAGCCTGACAGGGGGCTCGGGGCAGCCCCAGCATTTT
TRBV21-1	NA	once	TRBJ2-7	CASSKALPNDSYEQYF	TGTGCCAGCAGCAAAGCGCTTCCTAATGACTCCTACGAGCAGTACTTC
TRBV27	NA	NA	TRBJ2-7	CASSLFRGTSSYEQYF	TGTGCCAGCAGTTTATTTCGGGGGACCTCCTCCTACGAGCAGTACTTC
TRBV13	TRBD1	NA	TRBJ1-5	CASSYGTGEQPQHF	TGTGCCAGCAGCTACGGGACAGGGGAACAGCCCCAGCATTTT
TRBV27	NA	NA	TRBJ1-5	CASHNQPQHF	TGTGCCAGCCACAATCAGCCCCAGCATTTT
TRBV10-3	NA	NA	TRBJ1-5	CAISEGLGDQPQHF	TGTGCCATCAGTGAGGGTCTAGGAGATCAGCCCCAGCATTTT
TRBV19	NA	once	TRBJ1-2	CASSIASRVEGYTF	TGTGCCAGTAGTATAGCGAGCAGGGTGGAGGGCTACACCTTC
TRBV6-7	NA	NA	TRBJ1-2	CASSSTKKTGIVHPNYGYTF	TGTGCCAGCAGTTCCACAAAAAAGACAGGAATAGTACACCCCAACTATGGCTACACCTTC
TRBV7-8	TRBD1	NA	TRBJ1-2	CASSLVYYGDSLWYGYTF	TGTGCCAGCAGCTTAGTTTATTACGGGGACAGCCTTTGGTATGGCTACACCTTC
TRBV5-1	NA	NA	TRBJ1-5	CASSWGEGNQPQHF	TGCGCCAGCAGCTGGGGGGAAGGCAATCAGCCCCAGCATTTT
TRBV11-2	TRBD1	once	TRBJ2-1	CASSLSGTGGFNEQFF	TGTGCCAGCAGCCTCTCCGGGACAGGGGGTTTCAATGAGCAGTTCTTC
TRBV29-1	NA	NA	TRBJ2-1	CSVGTLISYNEQFF	TGCAGCGTGGGGACTCTCATCTCCTACAATGAGCAGTTCTTC
TRBV5-1	NA	once	TRBJ2-7	CASSLVRNYEQYF	TGCGCCAGCAGCTTGGTTAGAAACTACGAGCAGTACTTC
TRBV18	TRBD1	NA	TRBJ1-4	CASSRTPQGAANEKLFF	TGTGCCAGCTCACGCACACCCCAGGGGGCAGCTAATGAAAAACTGTTTTTT